These 20 T cell receptor beta chains came from one sample sequenced in a study of T and B cells in COVID-19 patients. Blood genomic DNA input for TRB amplification was 250-500 ng. BIOMED2 TRB-A/B primer pools were used in multiplex TRB PCR. TCRdb re-analysed the multiplex PCR reads in MiXCR, keeping a single row per CDR3 protein. Among under 5,000 distinct CDR3 sequences, under 30% were seen once, and the ten largest hold 20% to 25%. Sequencing was carried out using blood. The receptors originated from a human donor with active COVID-19.

This clonotype is deemed medium-sized. The chain has TRBV18 and TRBJ1-5, with D perhaps TRBD1 (6 bases). V lost 3 bases and J 2 bases, leaving 8 bases between the germline ends. CDR1 is KGHSH and CDR2 is LQKENI in the germline V gene. This CDR3 is 14 amino acids long. CDR3 in DNA: TGTGCCAGCTCACCCAGGGGCGGCAATCAGCCCCAGCATTTT. It translates to CASSPRGGNQPQHF.

In this sample, this clonotype is medium-sized. This chain joins TRBV19 and TRBJ2-3; possible D gene TRBD2, 5 bases. There are 15 residues in the CDR3. The ends were cut back, 5 bases at V and 0 bases at J, with 12 bases in the middle. Per germline, CDR1 LNHDA and CDR2 SQIVND (reference sequence). CDR3 in amino acids: CASSHNGVSTDTQYF. Here the CDR3 DNA reads TGTGCCAGTAGTCACAACGGGGTGAGCACAGATACGCAGTATTTT.

The chain has TRBV5-1 and TRBJ2-1; D call uncertain. The CDR3 is 13 residues long. Germline values: CDR1 SGHRS, CDR2 YFSETQ. V lost 0 bases to trimming and J lost 10 bases, with 11 bases between them. CDR3 in amino acids: CASSLGPEGEQFF. CDR3 DNA: TGCGCCAGCAGCTTGGGGCCGGAAGGGGAGCAGTTCTTC.

By share, this clonotype counts as medium-sized (0.01 to 0.1%). The genes are TRBV6-2 or TRBV6-3 and TRBJ2-1; 14 nucleotides line up with TRBD2. CDR3 size: 15 residues. Losses at the gene ends were 8 bases for V and 5 bases for J; bases not matched to a gene: 5. Germline CDR1 and CDR2: MNHEY and SVGEGT. As DNA, the CDR3 is TGTGCCAGCGTCCTGGGACTAGCGGGAGACAATGAGCAGTTCTTC. It yields the protein CASVLGLAGDNEQFF.

The chain employs TRBV7-2 and TRBJ2-4, with 9 bases lining up with TRBD2. The CDR3 spans 14 residues. Looked up from germline, CDR1 is SGHTA and CDR2 is FQGNSA. The V and J ends lost 1 base and 6 bases, in that order; junction bases with no gene match: 1. CDR3 coding DNA: TGTGCCAGCAGCTTAGGACTAGCGGCAAACATTCAGTACTTC. It codes for CASSLGLAANIQYF.

By proportion, this clonotype is medium-sized. The genes are TRBV29-1 and TRBJ1-1; D unresolved. The germline CDR1 and CDR2 sequences are SQVTM and ANQGSEA. V was trimmed by 7 bases and J by 4 bases, leaving 10 bases between them. This CDR3 has 11 residues. The CDR3: CSASKATEAFF. Here the CDR3 DNA reads TGCAGCGCCTCCAAAGCCACTGAAGCTTTCTTT.

This clonotype was found once. The chain joins TRBV29-1 to TRBJ2-7, with D tentatively TRBD1 or TRBD2 (5 bases each). Looked up from germline, CDR1 is SQVTM and CDR2 is ANQGSEA. This CDR3 comprises 13 residues. The V end lost 5 bases, the J end lost 4 bases, and 15 bases lay between the germline ends. The CDR3 loop is CSVNSGTPYEQYF. The CDR3 region has the DNA TGCAGCGTTAATAGTGGGACGCCATACGAGCAGTACTTC.

This clonotype showed up just a few times. The chain has TRBV21-1 and TRBJ1-6; TRBD1 was called by the table and not checked on the DNA. TRBV21-1 is annotated as a pseudogene. CDR3 size: 15 residues. In DNA form, the CDR3 reads TGTGCCAGCAGCAAAGAGAAAAGGGGGAATTCACCCCTCCACTTT. Translation gives CASSKEKRGNSPLHF.

This clonotype was observed a few times. The chain employs TRBV28 and TRBJ2-2; 10 bases are shared with TRBD2. The CDR3 covers 17 residues. Losses at the gene ends were 7 bases for V and 0 bases for J; bases not matched to a gene: 8. Germline V gives CDR1 MDHEN, CDR2 SYDVKM. The CDR3 DNA reads TGTGCCAGCACCCCATGGGGACTAGCGTCGAACACCGGGGAGCTGTTTTTT. It is translated as CASTPWGLASNTGELFF. Supplemented by reference TRBV28 and TRBJ2-2, the full variable domain reads DVKVTQSSRYLVKRTGEKVFLECVQDMDHENMFWYRQDPGLGLRLIYFSYDVKMKEKGDIPEGYSVSREKKERFSLILESASTNQTSMYLCASTPWGLASNTGELFFGEGSRLTVL.

This chain connects TRBV6-5 to TRBJ2-7; 8 bases are shared with TRBD1. The CDR3 consists of 14 residues. The J segment lost 0 bases and the V segment lost 5 bases, leaving 3 bases of the junction unmatched. The germline gives CDR1 MNHEY, CDR2 SVGAGI. The CDR3 DNA reads as TGTGCCAGCAGTGTAACAGGGGGCTCCTACGAGCAGTACTTC. Translated: CASSVTGGSYEQYF.

This clonotype was recorded only once. J is TRBJ2-6 and V is TRBV28; D is uncertain. Germline assignment: CDR1 MDHEN and CDR2 SYDVKM. The CDR3 runs 13 residues. Trimming left V 9 bases short and J 0 bases short, with 6 bases between. CDR3 nucleotide sequence: TGTGCCAGTACAGTCTCTGGGGCCAACGTCCTGACTTTC. Encoded protein: CASTVSGANVLTF.

By share of the sample, this clonotype is medium-sized. The CDR3 protein is CASSYSLAGGYNEQFF. CDR3 in DNA: TGTGCCAGCAGTTATTCTTTAGCGGGGGGGTACAATGAGCAGTTCTTC. The chain links TRBV6-2 or TRBV6-3 to TRBJ2-1; 11 nucleotides agree with TRBD2. V lost 3 bases to trimming and J lost 4 bases; unmatched junction nucleotides: 5. The CDR3 runs 16 residues. Germline CDR1 is MNHEY and CDR2 is SVGEGT.

Remarks on this clonotype: The junction shows a germline mismatch at one end, possibly a read error. V usage is TRBV5-4 and J usage is TRBJ2-3, with TRBD2 matching 9 bases. CDR3 length equals 16 residues. Germline assignment: CDR1 SGHNT and CDR2 YYREEE (reference sequence). CDR3 coding DNA: TGCGCCAGCAGCTTGGCCGCACTAGCGGGCGCAGATACGCAGTATTTT. This sequence encodes CASSLAALAGADTQYF.

This clonotype is judged medium-sized. The rearrangement links TRBV18 to TRBJ2-2, with TRBD1 as a possible D gene (6 bases). V was shortened by 2 bases and J by 5 bases, with 15 bases between the two germline ends. This CDR3 has 16 amino acids. Germline CDR1 and CDR2: KGHSH and LQKENI. The CDR3 nucleotides read TGTGCCAGCTCACCAAGGGGATTACAGGGTACCGGGGAGCTGTTTTTT. Its translation is CASSPRGLQGTGELFF.

This chain connects TRBV9 to TRBJ1-2, with a tentative D call TRBD1 (6 bases). The CDR3 has 14 residues. Germline CDR1 SGDLS, CDR2 YYNGEE. Between the trimmed V and J ends, which lost 3 bases and 7 bases, there was a span of 16 bases. The CDR3 sequence is CASSARRDTGGYTF. Written as DNA, the CDR3 is TGTGCCAGCAGCGCCAGAAGGGACACCGGTGGCTACACCTTC.

By sample share, this clonotype is medium-sized. The chain carries TRBV5-6 and TRBJ2-7; D possibly matches TRBD1 or TRBD2 (5 bases each). This CDR3 spans 19 amino acids. V was cut by 6 bases and J by 0 bases, with 28 bases left in between. The germline gives CDR1 SGHDT, CDR2 YYEEEE. The CDR3 DNA is TGTGCCAGCACCCCCACGGTAGGAGAGGGGATGACTTTCTCCTACGAGCAGTACTTC. Translation gives CASTPTVGEGMTFSYEQYF.

This clonotype was recorded only once. This chain connects TRBV29-1 to TRBJ2-2, with 8 bases that match TRBD1. V shed 6 bases and J 5 bases; nucleotides not matched to a gene: 17. Germline CDR1 reads SQVTM; CDR2 reads ANQGSEA. CDR3 size: 17 residues. The CDR3 DNA sequence: TGCAGCGTAGTAAATGTAGGACAGGGCGTTGGGACCGGGGAGCTGTTTTTT. This translates into CSVVNVGQGVGTGELFF.

The chain has TRBV7-9 and TRBJ2-7, with D possibly being TRBD1 (5 bases). V lost 7 bases, J lost 0 bases, and 19 bases lay in between. Looked up from germline, CDR1 is SEHNR and CDR2 is FQNEAQ (reference sequence). The CDR3 runs to 16 residues. CDR3 sequence (DNA): TGTGCCAGCACTTCCGCAGGGTCAACCCTCTCCTACGAGCAGTACTTC. Residues: CASTSAGSTLSYEQYF. Complete variable domain (other parts from reference TRBV7-9 and TRBJ2-7): DTGVSQNPRHKITKRGQNVTFRCDPISEHNRLYWYRQTLGQGPEFLTYFQNEAQLEKSRLLSDRFSAERPKGSFSTLEIQRTEQGDSAMYLCASTSAGSTLSYEQYFGPGTRLTVT.

This clonotype is deemed medium-sized. The chain has TRBV29-1 and TRBJ2-4; D possibly corresponds to TRBD2 (5 bases). V shed 2 bases and J shed 7 bases, with 12 bases lying between them. Germline V gene sequence: CDR1 SQVTM, CDR2 ANQGSEA. The CDR3 runs to 13 residues. CDR3 coding DNA: TGCAGCGTTGAACGAGGAGGCACGAACATTCAGTACTTC. Protein: CSVERGGTNIQYF.

This clonotype appeared a single time. The chain couples TRBV5-1 to TRBJ1-1; 10 bases line up with TRBD1. The V segment lost 4 bases and the J segment 5 bases; nucleotides outside the gene matches: 8. CDR1 is SGHRS and CDR2 is YFSETQ in the germline V gene. The CDR3 spans 15 residues. CDR3 DNA: TGCGCCAGCAGCCTAATGACAGGGGGCCGGACTGAAGCTTTCTTT. Translation gives CASSLMTGGRTEAFF. Together with reference TRBV5-1 and TRBJ1-1, the CDR3 gives the full variable domain: KAGVTQTPRYLIKTRGQQVTLSCSPISGHRSVSWYQQTPGQGLQFLFEYFSETQRNKGNFPGRFSGRQFSNSRSEMNVSTLELGDSALYLCASSLMTGGRTEAFFGQGTRLTVV.